This TCR beta chain was captured in a study of blood T cell repertoires in COVID-19. The overall study: From T cells, B-cell-depleted T cells, or PBMCs came the material, which was cDNA or gDNA.

Germline V gives CDR1 SGHRS, CDR2 YFSETQ. Trimming took 0 bases from V and 1 from J, leaving 10 bases between them. The CDR3 consists of 15 residues. Original analysis: Estimation of nucleated cell counts was performed using reference gene primer amplification. Generated by immunoSEQ multiplex PCR, the TCRdb table keeps only in-frame clones and is missing some. The V and J calls and clone size are taken from that table; D and trimming were inferred from the DNA. The data contain about 40,000 clones, approximately 89% of them singletons. The V gene is TRBV5-1, the J gene TRBJ1-2; TRBD1 is a possible D gene (5 bases). Sequenced: peripheral blood. This TCR was recovered from a human donor in a cohort sampled during active COVID-19. DNA for the CDR3: TGCGCCAGCAGCTTGGTGGGGGGGTTTAACTATGGCTACACCTTC. The encoded protein is CASSLVGGFNYGYTF.